This paragraph covers one T cell receptor beta chain sequence. The repertoire was sequenced with immunoSEQ multiplex PCR; TCRdb's copy has only in-frame clones and lacks some. Counted here are some 79,000 clones, around 94% occurring once; the ten biggest clones make up 0.25% to 0.3%. The data are from a study of technical replicates of blood from four donors. Germline CDR1 reads SGHVS; CDR2 reads FNYEAQ. Trimming at V came to 5 bases and at J to 6 bases, leaving 7 bases not matched to a gene. The CDR3 contains 16 residues. The chain links TRBV7-6 to TRBJ2-2, with TRBD1 matching 12 bases. The sample comprised T cells isolated from PBMCs. The receptor was isolated from a human donor in good health. CDR3 region: CASSRPGTGGSGELFF. The CDR3 coding sequence is TGTGCCAGCAGCCGACCCGGGACAGGGGGCTCCGGGGAGCTGTTTTTT. Filled out from reference TRBV7-6 and TRBJ2-2, the complete variable domain reads GAGVSQSPRYKVTKRGQDVALRCDPISGHVSLYWYRQALGQGPEFLTYFNYEAQQDKSGLPNDRFSAERPEGSISTLTIQRTEQRDSAMYRCASSRPGTGGSGELFFGEGSRLTVL.